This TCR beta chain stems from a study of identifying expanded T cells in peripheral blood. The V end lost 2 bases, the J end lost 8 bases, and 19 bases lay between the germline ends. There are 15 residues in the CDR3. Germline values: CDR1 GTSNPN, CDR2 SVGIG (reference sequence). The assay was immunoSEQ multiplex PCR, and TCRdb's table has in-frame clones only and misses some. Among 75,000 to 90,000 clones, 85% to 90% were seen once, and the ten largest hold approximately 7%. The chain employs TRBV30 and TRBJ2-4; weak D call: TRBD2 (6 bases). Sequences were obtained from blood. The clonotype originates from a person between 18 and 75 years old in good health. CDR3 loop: CAWSTRLEGNDIQYF. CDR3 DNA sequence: TGTGCCTGGAGTACCCGCCTGGAGGGGAACGACATTCAGTACTTC. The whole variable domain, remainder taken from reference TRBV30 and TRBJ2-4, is SQTIHQWPATLVQPVGSPLSLECTVEGTSNPNLYWYRQAAGRGLQLLFYSVGIGQISSEVPQNLSASRPQDRQFILSSKKLLLSDSGFYLCAWSTRLEGNDIQYFGAGTRLSVL.